The rows below give T cell receptor beta chains drawn from one sample of a study of regulatory T cells in long-lasting Graves disease. MiXCR, applied by TCRdb to the multiplex PCR reads, yields one record per CDR3 protein. The data show 550,000 to 600,000 distinct CDR3 sequences, about 16% seen once. These data were likewise used in another study, on T cells in Graves' hyperthyroidism and ophthalmopathy.

The material sequenced was peripheral blood mononuclear cells (PBMCs), taken at new diagnosis, from a patient treated with antithyroid drugs. The source is a man aged 18 to 29 with Graves disease. CDR3s include the opening cysteine and the closing phenylalanine or tryptophan. The order of the fields is V gene, D gene, clone size, J gene, CDR3 length, CDR3 protein, CDR3 DNA. A D gene is named only where the DNA matches it firmly. Only some rows state a clone size, as once, few, many or a class for expanded clones.

>TRBV6-5|.|.|TRBJ2-4|17
CASSYSRQGIAKNIQYF
TGTGCCAGCAGTTACAGTAGGCAGGGGATTGCCAAAAACATTCAGTACTTC
>TRBV14|.|many|TRBJ2-1|12
CASSDNRLSRFF
TGTGCCAGCAGCGATAATCGGTTAAGCCGGTTCTTC
>TRBV30|.|many|TRBJ2-1|12
CAWSVSGNEQFF
TGTGCCTGGAGTGTGTCCGGAAATGAGCAGTTCTTC
>TRBV7-9|.|few|TRBJ1-2|13
CASSSTDRYGYTF
TGTGCCAGCAGCTCAACGGACAGATATGGCTACACCTTC
>TRBV20-1|TRBD2|many|TRBJ2-1|17
CSARDRRLAGFYNEQFF
TGCAGTGCTAGAGATAGGAGACTAGCGGGATTCTACAATGAGCAGTTCTTC
>TRBV6-8|.|many|TRBJ1-4|14
CASSFRATNEKLFF
TGTGCCAGCAGTTTCAGAGCAACTAATGAAAAACTGTTTTTT
>TRBV30|.|.|TRBJ2-6|14
CAWGSGAGANVLTF
TGTGCCTGGGGTAGCGGTGCTGGGGCCAACGTCCTGACTTTC
>TRBV27|.|many|TRBJ2-1|13
CASSLNGANEQFF
TGTGCCAGCAGTTTAAACGGAGCCAATGAGCAGTTCTTC
>TRBV20-1|.|many|TRBJ2-5|13
CSARDIHKETQYF
TGCAGTGCTAGAGATATCCATAAAGAGACCCAGTACTTC
>TRBV5-1|TRBD1|many|TRBJ1-1|14
CASRSQGLNTEAFF
TGCGCCAGCAGATCACAGGGGTTAAACACTGAAGCTTTCTTT
>TRBV5-1|.|few|TRBJ2-2|16
CASSLAAGVNTGELFF
TGCGCCAGCAGCTTGGCCGCAGGGGTGAACACCGGGGAGCTGTTTTTT
>TRBV5-1|.|many|TRBJ2-7|15
CASSASTGPGREQYF
TGCGCCAGCAGCGCGTCTACAGGTCCCGGTCGCGAGCAGTACTTC
>TRBV9|.|.|TRBJ2-5|10
CARAMETQYF
TGTGCCAGGGCGATGGAGACCCAGTACTTC
>TRBV7-9|.|many|TRBJ2-3|11
CASSRLDTQYF
TGTGCCAGCAGCCGGTTGGATACGCAGTATTTT
>TRBV5-4|.|.|TRBJ2-7|16
CASSLAIGRGAYEQYF
TGTGCCAGCAGCTTGGCCATAGGCAGGGGAGCCTACGAGCAGTACTTC
>TRBV18|TRBD2|many|TRBJ2-1|14
CASSPSAGANEQFF
TGTGCCAGCTCACCTTCGGCGGGAGCGAATGAGCAGTTCTTC
>TRBV10-1|.|many|TRBJ1-1|12
CASSDQLGGAFF
TGCGCCAGCAGTGACCAATTAGGTGGAGCTTTCTTT
>TRBV19|.|few|TRBJ2-7|14
CASSVTGNTYEQYF
TGTGCCAGTAGTGTCACAGGGAACACCTACGAGCAGTACTTC
>TRBV5-1|.|many|TRBJ2-3|14
CASSLLALTDTQYF
TGCGCCAGCAGCTTGCTAGCGCTAACAGATACGCAGTATTTT
>TRBV5-4|.|.|TRBJ1-6|15
CASSQSGTIGSPLHF
TGTGCCAGCAGCCAATCCGGGACTATAGGGTCACCCCTCCACTTT
>TRBV5-5|.|few|TRBJ1-5|15
CASSSGGGSNQPQHF
TGTGCCAGCAGCTCCGGGGGAGGTAGCAATCAGCCCCAGCATTTT
>TRBV20-1|TRBD1|few|TRBJ1-1|12
CSARGDSFEAFF
TGCAGTGCTAGAGGGGACAGCTTTGAAGCTTTCTTT
>TRBV28|.|many|TRBJ1-6|13
CASSLLGNSPLHF
TGTGCCAGCAGTCTATTGGGGAATTCACCCCTCCACTTT
>TRBV5-5|.|many|TRBJ1-5|14
CASSSTDSDQPQHF
TGTGCCAGCAGCTCAACGGACAGTGATCAGCCCCAGCATTTT
>TRBV6-1|TRBD1|.|TRBJ2-1|16
CASTLVGTAPNNEQFF
TGTGCCAGCACTCTCGTAGGGACAGCCCCTAACAATGAGCAGTTCTTC
>TRBV5-1|TRBD1|.|TRBJ2-1|15
CASSMGQGISNEQFF
TGCGCCAGCAGCATGGGACAGGGGATTTCAAATGAGCAGTTCTTC
>TRBV27|TRBD1|.|TRBJ1-5|14
CASKQGMSNQPQHF
TGTGCCAGCAAACAGGGGATGAGCAATCAGCCCCAGCATTTT
>TRBV10-3|TRBD2|few|TRBJ2-7|13
CAIRGLAAYEQYF
TGTGCCATCAGGGGACTAGCCGCCTACGAGCAGTACTTC
>TRBV7-7|TRBD2|many|TRBJ2-1|15
CASSTGLAGDNEQFF
TGTGCTAGCAGCACCGGACTAGCGGGAGACAATGAGCAGTTCTTC
>TRBV7-2|TRBD2|.|TRBJ2-7|13
CASSLGTSLGQYF
TGTGCCAGCAGCCTCGGGACTAGCCTCGGGCAGTACTTC
>TRBV12-3/TRBV12-4|.|.|TRBJ1-5|14
CASSLVGFDQPQHF
TGTGCCAGCAGCTTGGTGGGATTCGATCAGCCCCAGCATTTT
>TRBV6-5|TRBD1|many|TRBJ2-7|16
CASSYPTDRGRREQYF
TGTGCCAGCAGTTATCCCACGGACAGGGGGCGCCGAGAGCAGTACTTC
>TRBV7-9|.|.|TRBJ2-3|15
CASRLGFGGTDTQYF
TGTGCCAGCAGATTAGGATTTGGGGGCACAGATACGCAGTATTTT
>TRBV28|.|.|TRBJ1-5|16
CATGLEGGISNQPQHF
TGTGCCACCGGATTAGAAGGCGGTATTAGCAATCAGCCCCAGCATTTT
>TRBV3-1|TRBD2|many|TRBJ2-1|13
CASRPGTSGKQFF
TGTGCCAGCAGACCCGGGACTAGCGGTAAGCAGTTCTTC
>TRBV28|.|many|TRBJ2-7|12
CASRPSSYEQYF
TGTGCCAGCAGGCCGAGCTCCTACGAGCAGTACTTC
>TRBV6-1|TRBD1|few|TRBJ2-3|15
CASSLRTGDLDTQYF
TGTGCCAGCAGTCTCCGGACAGGGGACCTAGATACGCAGTATTTT
>TRBV6-2/TRBV6-3|.|many|TRBJ2-6|17
CASSFANRESGANVLTF
TGTGCCAGCAGTTTCGCCAACAGGGAATCTGGGGCCAACGTCCTGACTTTC
>TRBV4-1|TRBD2|few|TRBJ2-3|15
CASSRGSGRADTQYF
TGCGCCAGCAGCCGGGGTAGCGGGAGGGCAGATACGCAGTATTTT
>TRBV20-1|.|few|TRBJ2-5|13
CSASDSAGETQYF
TGCAGTGCTTCGGACAGCGCAGGGGAGACCCAGTACTTC
>TRBV3-1|.|many|TRBJ2-7|13
CASSQGTDYEQYF
TGTGCCAGCAGCCAAGGGACGGACTACGAGCAGTACTTC
>TRBV12-3/TRBV12-4|.|.|TRBJ1-5|18
CASKYRRETVDSNQPQHF
TGTGCCAGCAAATACCGTCGGGAGACAGTCGATAGCAATCAGCCCCAGCATTTT
>TRBV5-1|.|few|TRBJ2-2|17
CASSLVRGHPNTGELFF
TGCGCCAGCAGCTTGGTTCGGGGACACCCGAACACCGGGGAGCTGTTTTTT
>TRBV5-1|.|many|TRBJ2-5|14
CASSLVPDQETQYF
TGCGCCAGCAGCTTGGTCCCGGACCAAGAGACCCAGTACTTC
>TRBV3-1|TRBD1|.|TRBJ1-5|16
CASSQGQGLGNQPQHF
TGTGCCAGCAGCCAGGGACAGGGGTTGGGCAATCAGCCCCAGCATTTT
>TRBV28|.|many|TRBJ1-4|17
CASSPMVPNAANEKLFF
TGTGCCAGCAGCCCTATGGTACCGAACGCGGCTAATGAAAAACTGTTTTTT
>TRBV4-1|TRBD1|few|TRBJ2-7|16
CASSRSGTGPSYEQYF
TGCGCCAGCAGCCGGAGTGGGACAGGGCCTTCCTACGAGCAGTACTTC
>TRBV6-1|.|.|TRBJ2-3|16
CASSEWGPPYTDTQYF
TGTGCCAGCAGTGAATGGGGTCCACCCTACACAGATACGCAGTATTTT
>TRBV13|TRBD1|.|TRBJ2-7|14
CASSLYSGQYEQYF
TGTGCCAGCAGCCTGTACTCGGGACAGTACGAGCAGTACTTC
>TRBV13|.|few|TRBJ1-2|16
CASSLGTGQSNYGYTF
TGTGCCAGCAGCTTAGGGACAGGACAGTCTAACTATGGCTACACCTTC
>TRBV3-1|TRBD1|few|TRBJ2-2|17
CASRPGTGTANTGELFF
TGTGCCAGCAGGCCCGGGACAGGGACCGCGAACACCGGGGAGCTGTTTTTT
>TRBV5-1|TRBD2|many|TRBJ2-5|14
CASSPGTTQETQYF
TGCGCCAGCAGCCCCGGGACTACCCAAGAGACCCAGTACTTC